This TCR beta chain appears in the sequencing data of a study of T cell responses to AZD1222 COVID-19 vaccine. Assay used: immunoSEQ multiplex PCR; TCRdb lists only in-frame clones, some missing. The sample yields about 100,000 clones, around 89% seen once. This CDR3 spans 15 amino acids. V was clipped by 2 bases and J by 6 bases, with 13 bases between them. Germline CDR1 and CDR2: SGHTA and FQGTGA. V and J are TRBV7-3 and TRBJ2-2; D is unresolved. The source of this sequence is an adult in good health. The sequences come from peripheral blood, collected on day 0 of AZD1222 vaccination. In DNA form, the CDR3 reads TGTGCCAGCAGCTTAGGGCGCTCCACCCCCGGGGAGCTGTTTTTT. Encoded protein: CASSLGRSTPGELFF.